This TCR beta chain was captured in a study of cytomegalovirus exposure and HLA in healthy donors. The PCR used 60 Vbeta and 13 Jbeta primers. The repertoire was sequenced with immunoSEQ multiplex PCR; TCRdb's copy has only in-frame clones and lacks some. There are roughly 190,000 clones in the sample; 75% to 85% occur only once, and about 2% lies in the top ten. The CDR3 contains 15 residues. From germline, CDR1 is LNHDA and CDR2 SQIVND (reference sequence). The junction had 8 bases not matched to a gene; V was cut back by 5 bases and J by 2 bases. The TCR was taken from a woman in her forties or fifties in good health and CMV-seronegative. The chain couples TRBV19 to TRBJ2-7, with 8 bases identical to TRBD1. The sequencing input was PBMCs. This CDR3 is CASSHGGQGTYEQYF. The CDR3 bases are TGTGCCAGTAGTCATGGTGGACAGGGCACCTACGAGCAGTACTTC.